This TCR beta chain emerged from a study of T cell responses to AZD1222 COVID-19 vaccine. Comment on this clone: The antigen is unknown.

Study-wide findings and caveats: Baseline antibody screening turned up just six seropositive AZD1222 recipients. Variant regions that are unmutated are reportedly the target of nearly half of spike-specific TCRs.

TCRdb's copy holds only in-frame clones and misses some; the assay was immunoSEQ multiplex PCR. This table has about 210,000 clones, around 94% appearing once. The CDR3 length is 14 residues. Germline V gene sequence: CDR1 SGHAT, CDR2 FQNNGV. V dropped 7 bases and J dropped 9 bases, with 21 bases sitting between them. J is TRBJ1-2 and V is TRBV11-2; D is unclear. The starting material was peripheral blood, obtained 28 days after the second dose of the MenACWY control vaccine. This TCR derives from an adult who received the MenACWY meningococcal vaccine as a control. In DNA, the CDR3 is TGTGCCAGCAAGCAAAGCGGGTTCCTAGGACGCTACACCTTC. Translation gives CASKQSGFLGRYTF.